Described below is a single TCR beta chain sequence and its context. The source of the sample is a study of CD8+CD57+ T cells in acquired aplastic anemia. As for the study in general: When averaged, DNA from sorted CD4+ and CD8+ cells came to 3 to 4 ug. CD4+ cell libraries from healthy donors averaged approximately 10 million reads.

This CDR3 has 13 residues. Germline loops: CDR1 SGHTA, CDR2 FQGNSA. V was pared by 5 bases and J by 4 bases, with 9 bases between. The template used for profiling TCR beta VDJ and CDR3 was genomic DNA. A single record per CDR3 protein comes from TCRdb applying MiXCR to the reads. The sample lists some 140,000 distinct CDR3 sequences, 35% to 50% occurring once. The rearrangement uses TRBV7-2 and TRBJ1-5; D remains ambiguous. The sequenced sample consisted of sorted CD4+, CD8+, or CD8+CD57+ T cells (not recorded which) from PBMCs. The sequence derives from a human donor in good health, serving as a control. The CDR3 here is CASSPSVNQPQHF. CDR3 sequence (DNA): TGTGCCAGCAGCCCCTCAGTTAATCAGCCCCAGCATTTT.